This TCR beta chain is from a study of blood T cell repertoires in COVID-19. As for the study in general: Donors in the United States, Italy and Spain gave samples during acute or convalescent COVID-19. PBMCs, B-cell-depleted T cells, or T cells were the source of the cDNA or gDNA that made up the material.

Membership in each cohort depended on participant-reported clinical history. Study processing details: Amplification with reference gene primers provided the estimates of nucleated cell counts. Some clones are missing from TCRdb's copy, which holds only in-frame ones; the method was immunoSEQ multiplex PCR. D and trimming were read from the DNA, whereas the V and J calls and clone size are those reported in that table. This sample yields nearly 350,000 clones, of which about 90% are seen a single time; more than 0.8% belongs to the top ten. Sequencing was carried out using PBMCs or T cells enriched from blood (not recorded which). The TCR was taken from a woman in her thirties who had recovered from COVID-19.

The CDR3 loop reads CASSQESGGGRSYGYTF. CDR3 DNA sequence: TGCGCCAGCAGCCAAGAGAGCGGCGGGGGGCGAAGCTATGGCTACACCTTC. J is TRBJ1-2 and V is TRBV4-1; D possibly corresponds to TRBD1 (6 bases). CDR3 size: 17 residues. Germline V gene data show CDR1 as MGHRA and CDR2 as YSYEKL. Trimming left V 0 bases short and J 4 bases short, with 18 bases between.